This T cell receptor delta chain is from a study of gamma-delta T cells after stem cell transplantation (dated by TCRdb to about 2016). This clone was counted only a few times. Its antigen specificity is not known. One base separates it from a far larger clone, so it is likely a read error. The same CDR3 is also encoded by other DNA sequences in this sample. Library prep was done by RT-PCR. The sequencing machine was an Illumina MiSeq. After TCRdb called clones again from the public reads with CATT, rows with identical DNA were merged. This sample is represented by 2,500 to 3,000 delta-chain clones; about 3% of them were singletons. The ten largest clones capture about 26% of the sample. The clonotype originates from a human donor. It is not recorded whose cells these are; they may come from a transplant donor. The sample was gamma-delta T cells.

For the CDR3, the sequence is CACDTVGDRPYTDKLIF. The nucleotide sequence reads as follows: TGTGCCTGTGACACCGTCGGGGATCGGCCGTACACCGATAAACTCATCTTT. The chain is made from TRDV2 and TRDJ1, with TRDD3 tentatively as D gene (6 bases match). Cut back by 0 bases and 0 bases, the V and J ends lie 16 bases apart. The CDR3, from cysteine to phenylalanine, totals 17 residues. Only the CDR3 DNA stays, 51 bases, in frame from base 1. The germline V gene sets CDR1 to GEAIGNYY and CDR2 to EKD.